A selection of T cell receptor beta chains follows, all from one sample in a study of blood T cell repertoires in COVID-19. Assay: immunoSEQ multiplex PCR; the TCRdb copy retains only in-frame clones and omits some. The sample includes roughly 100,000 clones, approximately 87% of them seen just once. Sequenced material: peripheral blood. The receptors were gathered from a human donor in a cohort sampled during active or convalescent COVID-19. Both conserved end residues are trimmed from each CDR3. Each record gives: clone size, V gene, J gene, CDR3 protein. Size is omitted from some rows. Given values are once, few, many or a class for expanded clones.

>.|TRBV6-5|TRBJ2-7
ASTGSYEQY
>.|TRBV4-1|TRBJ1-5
ASSQGEGQGSNQPQH
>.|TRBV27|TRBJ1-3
ASSPSGQPTIY
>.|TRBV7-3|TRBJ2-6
ASSLGGSGANVLT
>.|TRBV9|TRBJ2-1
ASSPISGGDLNEQF
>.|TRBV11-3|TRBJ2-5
ASGRDSQETQY
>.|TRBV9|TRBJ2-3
ASSVGISADTQY
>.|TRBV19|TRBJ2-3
ASSMTSGGADTDTQY
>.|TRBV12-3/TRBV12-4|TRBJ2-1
ASTRDSRDEQF
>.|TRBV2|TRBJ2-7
ASSVQGRAYEQY
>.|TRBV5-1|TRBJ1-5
ASSQLPDSNQPQH
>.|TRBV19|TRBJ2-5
ASSVQLQETQY
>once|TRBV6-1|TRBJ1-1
ASSDHSVRGTEAF
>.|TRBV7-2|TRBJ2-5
ASSSGSGTTQETQY
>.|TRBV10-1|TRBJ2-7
ASSPQLAGGEQY
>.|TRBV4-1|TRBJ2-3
ASSQEGRRGSTDTQY
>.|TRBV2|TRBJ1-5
ASRGGADNQPQH
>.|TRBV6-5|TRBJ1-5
ASSSTGTGGGQPQH
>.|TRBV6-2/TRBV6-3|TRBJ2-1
ASSTGYNEQF
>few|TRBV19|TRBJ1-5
ASSSPQGAKGNQPQH
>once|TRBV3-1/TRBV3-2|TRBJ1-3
ASSLRVDGNTIY
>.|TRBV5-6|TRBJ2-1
ASSLVAGIYNEQF
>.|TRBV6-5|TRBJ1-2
ASSYSGDRTNYGYT
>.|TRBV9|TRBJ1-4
ASSGRGRGEKLF
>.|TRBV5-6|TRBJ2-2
ASSLVVRNTGELF
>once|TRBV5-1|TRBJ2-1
ASNEGVRSYNEQF
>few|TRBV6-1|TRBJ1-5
ASSEVGGLGNQPQH
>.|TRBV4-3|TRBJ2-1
ASSQTSGSYNEQF
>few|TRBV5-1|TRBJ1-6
ASSLAGTGWNSPLH
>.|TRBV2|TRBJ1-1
ASSEAGTGSLAF
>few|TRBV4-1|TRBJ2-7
ASSQADFGMLNYEQY
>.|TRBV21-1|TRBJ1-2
ASSKETGAQVDEPNYGYT
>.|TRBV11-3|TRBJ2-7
ASSLRNSGGEQY
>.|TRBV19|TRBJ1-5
ASTAGGINQPQH
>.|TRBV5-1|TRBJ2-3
ASSPGLAGATDTQY
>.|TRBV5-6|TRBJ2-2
ASSLGRNTGELF
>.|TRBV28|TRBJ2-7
ASSFQGVHEQY
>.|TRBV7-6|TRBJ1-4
ASSLGAGFNEKLF
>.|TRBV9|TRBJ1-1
ASSVVRGTAQNTEAF
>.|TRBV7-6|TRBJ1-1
ASSPPRQGAVEAF
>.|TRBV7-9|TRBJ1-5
ASSGGQGGLSNQPQH
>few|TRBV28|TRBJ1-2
ASFGQGASYGYT
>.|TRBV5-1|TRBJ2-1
ASSLVLSGAYNEQF
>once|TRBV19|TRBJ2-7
ASSITSGGNRDEQY
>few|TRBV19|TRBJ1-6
ASSTVLGHWNSPLH
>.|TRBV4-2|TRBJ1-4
ASSLSATNEKLF
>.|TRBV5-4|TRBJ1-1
ASSLRTGNYLAEAF
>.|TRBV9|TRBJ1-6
ASSGTGGHSPLH
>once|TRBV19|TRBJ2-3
ASSRGGIRTDTQY
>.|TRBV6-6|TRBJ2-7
ASRRSDEQY
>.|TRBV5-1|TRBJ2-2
ASSFRQGAAGELF
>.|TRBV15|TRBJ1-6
ATSREQALLNSPLH
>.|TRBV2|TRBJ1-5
ASTSIAGNQPQH
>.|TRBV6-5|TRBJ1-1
ASTIQGGTEAF